These T cell receptor beta chains were read from a single sample in a study of radiotherapy plus CTLA-4 blockade in lung cancer. Some clones are missing from TCRdb's copy, which holds only in-frame ones; the method was immunoSEQ multiplex PCR. The sample holds over 60,000 clones, approximately 86% seen once. This specimen was peripheral blood, taken from a patient treated with radiotherapy plus ipilimumab. The receptors come from a human donor with non-small cell lung cancer who had stable disease on radiotherapy plus ipilimumab. Both conserved end residues are part of each CDR3. D genes are given only for firm matches. The size entry is marked missing in some rows and otherwise reads once, few, many or a size class.

J gene: TRBJ2-1
D gene: TRBD2
clone size: -
V gene: TRBV5-1
CDR3 protein: CASSAGTSGSTEQFF
CDR3 DNA: TGCGCCAGCAGCGCCGGGACTAGCGGGTCCACAGAGCAGTTCTTC

J gene: TRBJ2-1
D gene: -
clone size: -
V gene: TRBV9
CDR3 protein: CASSSRVWVNEQFF
CDR3 DNA: TGTGCCAGCAGCTCCAGGGTGTGGGTCAATGAGCAGTTCTTC

J gene: TRBJ1-5
D gene: -
clone size: -
V gene: TRBV19
CDR3 protein: CASSTSTGLNQPQHF
CDR3 DNA: TGTGCCAGTAGTACCTCGACAGGTCTAAATCAGCCCCAGCATTTT

J gene: TRBJ2-7
D gene: TRBD1
clone size: -
V gene: TRBV5-1
CDR3 protein: CASTGQGTYEQYF
CDR3 DNA: TGCGCCAGCACGGGACAGGGGACCTACGAGCAGTACTTC

J gene: TRBJ2-4
D gene: -
clone size: -
V gene: TRBV11-3
CDR3 protein: CASILRWVGKNIQYF
CDR3 DNA: TGTGCCAGCATCCTCCGCTGGGTGGGCAAAAACATTCAGTACTTC

J gene: TRBJ2-3
D gene: TRBD2
clone size: once
V gene: TRBV18
CDR3 protein: CASSPLAGSSTDTQYF
CDR3 DNA: TGTGCCAGCTCACCACTAGCGGGGAGTAGCACAGATACGCAGTATTTT

J gene: TRBJ1-4
D gene: -
clone size: -
V gene: TRBV2
CDR3 protein: CASSEAGRENEKLFF
CDR3 DNA: TGTGCCAGCAGTGAAGCGGGCAGGGAAAATGAAAAACTGTTTTTT

J gene: TRBJ2-5
D gene: -
clone size: -
V gene: TRBV6-1
CDR3 protein: CASSERQDLETQYF
CDR3 DNA: TGTGCCAGCAGTGAACGTCAGGACTTGGAGACCCAGTACTTC

J gene: TRBJ2-7
D gene: -
clone size: -
V gene: TRBV18
CDR3 protein: CASSPWGPYEQYF
CDR3 DNA: TGTGCCAGCTCACCCTGGGGGCCCTACGAGCAGTACTTC

J gene: TRBJ2-3
D gene: -
clone size: -
V gene: TRBV30
CDR3 protein: CAWNRLRGPASTDTQYF
CDR3 DNA: TGTGCCTGGAATAGACTGCGCGGGCCTGCTAGCACAGATACGCAGTATTTT

J gene: TRBJ2-3
D gene: TRBD2
clone size: -
V gene: TRBV6-6
CDR3 protein: CASEAGVLDTQYF
CDR3 DNA: TGTGCCAGCGAAGCGGGAGTGTTGGATACGCAGTATTTT

J gene: TRBJ2-5
D gene: -
clone size: -
V gene: TRBV9
CDR3 protein: CASSVAGGTGETQYF
CDR3 DNA: TGTGCCAGCAGCGTAGCAGGGGGGACCGGAGAGACCCAGTACTTC

J gene: TRBJ2-7
D gene: TRBD1
clone size: -
V gene: TRBV30
CDR3 protein: CAWSTGTGRSEQYF
CDR3 DNA: TGTGCCTGGAGTACGGGGACAGGGAGGAGCGAGCAGTACTTC

J gene: TRBJ2-7
D gene: TRBD1
clone size: -
V gene: TRBV19
CDR3 protein: CASSIASTGESYEQYF
CDR3 DNA: TGTGCCAGTAGTATAGCATCGACAGGGGAGTCCTACGAGCAGTACTTC

J gene: TRBJ1-6
D gene: -
clone size: few
V gene: TRBV7-2
CDR3 protein: CASSLGLNSPLHF
CDR3 DNA: TGTGCCAGCAGCTTGGGGCTAAATTCACCCCTCCACTTT

J gene: TRBJ1-2
D gene: TRBD1
clone size: -
V gene: TRBV7-9
CDR3 protein: CASSFDREGRLNGYTF
CDR3 DNA: TGTGCCAGCAGCTTCGACAGGGAGGGTAGGCTGAATGGCTACACCTTC

J gene: TRBJ2-3
D gene: TRBD2
clone size: -
V gene: TRBV11-1
CDR3 protein: CASSSPLPGLAGATDTQYF
CDR3 DNA: TGTGCCAGCAGCTCTCCCCTACCGGGACTAGCGGGGGCCACAGATACGCAGTATTTT

J gene: TRBJ2-7
D gene: -
clone size: -
V gene: TRBV19
CDR3 protein: CASSIGGVSSSYEQYF
CDR3 DNA: TGTGCCAGTAGTATAGGAGGAGTGTCTAGCTCCTACGAGCAGTACTTC

J gene: TRBJ2-1
D gene: -
clone size: -
V gene: TRBV5-1
CDR3 protein: CASSLARQGGRYNEQFF
CDR3 DNA: TGCGCCAGCAGCTTAGCGCGCCAGGGGGGAAGATACAATGAGCAGTTCTTC

J gene: TRBJ1-2
D gene: TRBD1
clone size: -
V gene: TRBV2
CDR3 protein: CASSEGGTAYGYTF
CDR3 DNA: TGTGCCAGCAGTGAAGGGGGGACAGCCTATGGCTACACCTTC

J gene: TRBJ2-7
D gene: TRBD2
clone size: -
V gene: TRBV7-2
CDR3 protein: CASSPSASGGGWAYEQYF
CDR3 DNA: TGTGCCAGCAGCCCCAGTGCTAGCGGGGGCGGTTGGGCCTACGAGCAGTACTTC

J gene: TRBJ2-7
D gene: -
clone size: -
V gene: TRBV6-6
CDR3 protein: CASSYYQGPQYF
CDR3 DNA: TGTGCCAGCAGTTACTATCAGGGCCCGCAGTACTTC

J gene: TRBJ2-5
D gene: -
clone size: -
V gene: TRBV28
CDR3 protein: CASSPPQVTRDETQYF
CDR3 DNA: TGTGCCAGCAGTCCGCCCCAGGTCACGCGCGACGAGACCCAGTACTTC

J gene: TRBJ1-2
D gene: -
clone size: -
V gene: TRBV7-9
CDR3 protein: CASSFFRNLALDRNYGYTF
CDR3 DNA: TGTGCCAGCAGCTTCTTCCGGAACCTTGCCTTGGACAGAAACTATGGCTACACCTTC

J gene: TRBJ1-4
D gene: -
clone size: -
V gene: TRBV7-3
CDR3 protein: CASSPPRATNEKLFF
CDR3 DNA: TGTGCCAGCAGCCCCCCCAGGGCAACTAATGAAAAACTGTTTTTT

J gene: TRBJ2-7
D gene: -
clone size: -
V gene: TRBV19
CDR3 protein: CASSIGGGPYEQYF
CDR3 DNA: TGTGCCAGTAGTATTGGAGGGGGGCCCTACGAGCAGTACTTC

J gene: TRBJ1-1
D gene: TRBD1
clone size: -
V gene: TRBV6-6
CDR3 protein: CASTHPGQASNTEAFF
CDR3 DNA: TGTGCCAGCACCCACCCGGGACAGGCCTCAAACACTGAAGCTTTCTTT

J gene: TRBJ2-1
D gene: TRBD2
clone size: -
V gene: TRBV7-2
CDR3 protein: CASRRTGTKDEQFF
CDR3 DNA: TGTGCCAGCAGGCGTACCGGGACTAAGGATGAGCAGTTCTTC

J gene: TRBJ2-2
D gene: -
clone size: -
V gene: TRBV5-1
CDR3 protein: CASSLAGGSGELFF
CDR3 DNA: TGCGCCAGCAGCTTGGCTGGGGGGAGCGGGGAGCTGTTTTTT

J gene: TRBJ1-2
D gene: -
clone size: -
V gene: TRBV7-8
CDR3 protein: CASSLGAENYGYTF
CDR3 DNA: TGTGCCAGCAGCTTAGGGGCAGAGAACTATGGCTACACCTTC

J gene: TRBJ2-2
D gene: TRBD2
clone size: -
V gene: TRBV28
CDR3 protein: CASSHPSGTSGTGELFF
CDR3 DNA: TGTGCCAGCAGCCACCCCTCCGGGACTAGCGGTACCGGGGAGCTGTTTTTT

J gene: TRBJ2-7
D gene: -
clone size: -
V gene: TRBV9
CDR3 protein: CASSATGTTSYEQYF
CDR3 DNA: TGTGCCAGCAGCGCAACCGGGACAACCTCCTACGAGCAGTACTTC

J gene: TRBJ2-3
D gene: -
clone size: -
V gene: TRBV6-1
CDR3 protein: CASMDPRTDTQYF
CDR3 DNA: TGTGCCAGCATGGACCCCCGCACAGATACGCAGTATTTT

J gene: TRBJ2-1
D gene: -
clone size: -
V gene: TRBV9
CDR3 protein: CASSVPPYNEQFF
CDR3 DNA: TGTGCCAGCAGCGTACCCCCCTACAATGAGCAGTTCTTC